A selection of T cell receptor beta chains follows, all from one sample in a study of blood T cell repertoires in COVID-19. Some clones are missing from TCRdb's copy, which holds only in-frame ones; the method was immunoSEQ multiplex PCR. The sample has 200,000 or so clones, roughly four fifths seen once; the top ten hold 1.8%. The sequenced sample was PBMCs or T cells enriched from blood (not recorded which). These receptor sequences come from a man in his 60s who had recovered from COVID-19. Each CDR3 is given with its conserved first and last residue. The order of the fields is clone size, D gene, J gene, V gene, CDR3 protein, CDR3 DNA. D genes are given only for firm matches. Size is omitted from some rows. Given values are once, few, many or a class for expanded clones.

clone_size: NA
d_call: NA
j_call: TRBJ2-2
v_call: TRBV4-3
cdr3_aa: CASSQTTSLNTGELFF
cdr3_nt: TGCGCCAGCAGCCAAACAACTAGCCTGAACACCGGGGAGCTGTTTTTT

clone_size: NA
d_call: NA
j_call: TRBJ2-1
v_call: TRBV7-9
cdr3_aa: CASSNLRSYNEQFF
cdr3_nt: TGTGCCAGCAGCAACCTCCGGAGTTACAATGAGCAGTTCTTC

clone_size: few
d_call: TRBD2
j_call: TRBJ2-4
v_call: TRBV5-1
cdr3_aa: CASSSAGLAGHIQYF
cdr3_nt: TGCGCCAGCAGCTCGGCCGGGCTAGCGGGACACATTCAGTACTTC

clone_size: NA
d_call: TRBD1
j_call: TRBJ1-2
v_call: TRBV19
cdr3_aa: CASSAPGQGNYGYTF
cdr3_nt: TGTGCCAGTAGCGCACCGGGACAGGGGAACTATGGCTACACCTTC

clone_size: NA
d_call: NA
j_call: TRBJ1-2
v_call: TRBV24-1
cdr3_aa: CATSAHGGGDVGYTF
cdr3_nt: TGTGCCACCAGTGCACACGGAGGAGGGGATGTTGGCTACACCTTC

clone_size: NA
d_call: TRBD1
j_call: TRBJ1-5
v_call: TRBV15
cdr3_aa: CATSGTANQPQHF
cdr3_nt: TGTGCCACCAGCGGGACAGCTAATCAGCCCCAGCATTTT

clone_size: NA
d_call: NA
j_call: TRBJ2-7
v_call: TRBV3-1/TRBV3-2
cdr3_aa: CASSQRQKADEQYF
cdr3_nt: TGTGCCAGCAGCCAACGACAGAAGGCGGACGAGCAGTACTTC

clone_size: NA
d_call: TRBD2
j_call: TRBJ2-2
v_call: TRBV5-1
cdr3_aa: CASSSRLAGATGELFF
cdr3_nt: TGCGCCAGCAGCTCCCGACTAGCGGGGGCTACCGGGGAGCTGTTTTTT

clone_size: few
d_call: NA
j_call: TRBJ1-3
v_call: TRBV7-2
cdr3_aa: CASSLQGGSGNTIYF
cdr3_nt: TGTGCCAGCAGCTTACAGGGCGGTAGTGGAAACACCATATATTTT

clone_size: NA
d_call: NA
j_call: TRBJ1-6
v_call: TRBV19
cdr3_aa: CASRRELTDSPLHF
cdr3_nt: TGTGCCAGTAGAAGGGAGCTAACGGATTCACCCCTCCACTTT